Listed below are T cell receptor beta chains from one sample, sequenced in a study of T cells after yellow fever vaccination. TCRdb reanalysed the 5' RACE reads using MiXCR and keeps one entry per CDR3 protein. The repertoire has some 560,000 distinct CDR3 sequences, 15% to 20% of them found once; the top ten carry roughly 13%. Source: PBMCs, taken 15 days after the yellow fever booster vaccination. Receptors were obtained from a young man who received the YFV17D yellow fever vaccine. CDR3s include the opening cysteine and the closing phenylalanine or tryptophan. The D gene is left open where the match is weak. The size of a clone is reported for some rows only, either as once, few or many, or as a class for expanded clones.

11	NA	TRBV28	TRBJ2-7	NA	TGTGCCAGCAGCTCCTGGTGGGAGCAGTACTTC	CASSSWWEQYF
14	NA	TRBV12-3/TRBV12-4	TRBJ2-5	NA	TGTGCCAGCAGTTTAGGGATCGGCGTAGAGACCCAGTACTTC	CASSLGIGVETQYF
15	NA	TRBV7-2	TRBJ2-3	TRBD2	TGTGCCAGCAGCTTAATTAGCGGGGGGACAGATACGCAGTATTTT	CASSLISGGTDTQYF
13	few	TRBV5-1	TRBJ2-1	TRBD1	TGCGCCAGCAGCTCAAGACAGGGGGCTGAGCAGTTCTTC	CASSSRQGAEQFF
14	few	TRBV5-1	TRBJ1-2	NA	TGCGCCAGCAGCTTGGATCCAGGGCCCTATGGCTACACCTTC	CASSLDPGPYGYTF
16	NA	TRBV7-2	TRBJ2-1	TRBD2	TGTGCCAGCAGTAGATATAGCGGGAGCTCCTACAATGAGCAGTTCTTC	CASSRYSGSSYNEQFF
13	few	TRBV30	TRBJ2-7	TRBD1	TGTGCCTTAAAGCGACAGGGGAGAGACGAGCAGTACTTC	CALKRQGRDEQYF
12	NA	TRBV2	TRBJ2-1	NA	TGTGCCAGCAGGCCGGGCGGGCCTGAGCAGTTCTTC	CASRPGGPEQFF
15	NA	TRBV11-1	TRBJ2-2	NA	TGTGCCAGCAGCTTAGGGGGTGTAAGCACCGGGGAGCTGTTTTTT	CASSLGGVSTGELFF
13	NA	TRBV5-1	TRBJ2-1	NA	TGCGCCAGCACCCCCCCGGGCCACCGTGAGCAGTTCTTC	CASTPPGHREQFF
13	few	TRBV20-1	TRBJ2-1	TRBD2	TGCAGTGCTAGCGTGGGGACCGGGGGGGAGCAGTTCTTC	CSASVGTGGEQFF
13	few	TRBV10-3	TRBJ2-5	NA	TGTGCCATCAGAACAGGGCTCGAAGAGACCCAGTACTTC	CAIRTGLEETQYF
17	few	TRBV25-1	TRBJ2-3	NA	TGTGCCACCACCGGTGGGGGAGGACACCGTCGGACAGATACGCAGTATTTT	CATTGGGGHRRTDTQYF
16	few	TRBV7-6	TRBJ2-3	NA	TGTGCCAGCAGCCCGGGGCTTGGGGGTAGCACAGATACGCAGTATTTT	CASSPGLGGSTDTQYF
17	NA	TRBV14	TRBJ2-2	NA	TGTGCCAGCAGCCAAGAGGGGACTTTCCTGAACACCGGGGAGCTGTTTTTT	CASSQEGTFLNTGELFF
15	NA	TRBV6-1	TRBJ2-2	NA	TGTGCCAGCAGGTCCCAGCGGGTAGTCACCGGGGAGCTGTTTTTT	CASRSQRVVTGELFF
13	few	TRBV5-1	TRBJ1-5	NA	TGCGCCAGCAGCGCAGGGAACAATCAGCCCCAGCATTTT	CASSAGNNQPQHF
15	few	TRBV6-1	TRBJ2-1	NA	TGTGCCAGCAGCCAACCCGGGCCAGGGTACAATGAGCAGTTCTTC	CASSQPGPGYNEQFF
15	NA	TRBV2	TRBJ2-1	TRBD2	TGTGCCAGCAGACCGACTAGCGGGAACTACAATGAGCAGTTCTTC	CASRPTSGNYNEQFF
18	few	TRBV10-3	TRBJ2-5	TRBD2	TGTGCCATCAGCCGACACTTTTCGACTAGCTTGGCCCAAGAGACCCAGTACTTC	CAISRHFSTSLAQETQYF
14	NA	TRBV20-1	TRBJ2-5	TRBD2	TGCAGTGCTAAGGTCCCAGCGGGAGGTGAGACCCAGTACTTC	CSAKVPAGGETQYF
18	few	TRBV6-5	TRBJ1-2	TRBD1	TGTGCCAGCAGTTACTCCGGGACAGGGGCCGTTGTGGGGGATGGCTACACCTTC	CASSYSGTGAVVGDGYTF
16	few	TRBV15	TRBJ2-7	NA	TGTGCCACCAGCAGAGAGCTACTGACGGGCTCCTACGAGCAGTACTTC	CATSRELLTGSYEQYF
14	few	TRBV7-2	TRBJ2-5	NA	TGTGCCAGCAGCCAAGGTCCTTTCCAAGAGACCCAGTACTTC	CASSQGPFQETQYF
14	few	TRBV20-1	TRBJ2-1	TRBD2	TGCAGTGCTACTGACCCACTAGCGGGCAATGAGCAGTTCTTC	CSATDPLAGNEQFF
12	NA	TRBV29-1	TRBJ2-2	TRBD1	TGCAGCGTTGGTCCGGGACAGGGAAAGCTGTTTTTT	CSVGPGQGKLFF
15	NA	TRBV29-1	TRBJ2-4	NA	TGCAGCGTTGCTTGGCAGTACCAAGCCAAAAACATTCAGTACTTC	CSVAWQYQAKNIQYF
14	few	TRBV27	TRBJ2-1	TRBD2	TGTGCCAGCTCGAGCGGGAGTTCGGGCAATGAGCAGTTCTTC	CASSSGSSGNEQFF
15	NA	TRBV4-2	TRBJ1-5	NA	TGTGCCAGCAGCCAAGGTTCCGGCCTTGCCCAGCCCCAGCATTTT	CASSQGSGLAQPQHF
13	NA	TRBV3-1	TRBJ1-2	NA	TGTGCCAGCAGCCAAGCCGGGCGGCACGGCTACACCTTC	CASSQAGRHGYTF
15	few	TRBV12-3/TRBV12-4	TRBJ2-1	TRBD2	TGTGCCAGCAGACGGACTAGAATGTCCTACAATGAGCAGTTCTTC	CASRRTRMSYNEQFF
11	NA	TRBV28	TRBJ2-3	NA	TGTGCCAGCACCCTCCGGGGGACGCAGTATTTT	CASTLRGTQYF
12	NA	TRBV20-1	TRBJ1-2	NA	TGCAGTGCTAGCCAGGAACCCTATGGCTACACCTTC	CSASQEPYGYTF
14	NA	TRBV7-2	TRBJ2-3	NA	TGTGCCAGCAGCCCGCACACAAACACAGATACGCAGTATTTT	CASSPHTNTDTQYF
15	NA	TRBV28	TRBJ2-7	NA	TGTGCCAGCAGTAAACTCTTGGCGGGCCACTACGAGCAGTACTTC	CASSKLLAGHYEQYF
14	NA	TRBV7-2	TRBJ2-5	NA	TGTGCCAGCAGCTTAGACAGGTCGACGAGGACCCAGTACTTC	CASSLDRSTRTQYF
13	NA	TRBV5-1	TRBJ2-7	NA	TGCGCCAGCAGTTCCCCGGAGTCCTACGAGCAGTACTTC	CASSSPESYEQYF
13	few	TRBV6-2/TRBV6-3	TRBJ2-7	TRBD2	TGTGCCAGCAGAGGACTAGCCGAGGGAGAGCAGTACTTC	CASRGLAEGEQYF
12	few	TRBV29-1	TRBJ2-7	NA	TGCAGCGTTAGCAGGGGTTCCCACGAGCAGTACTTC	CSVSRGSHEQYF
14	NA	TRBV11-2	TRBJ1-1	NA	TGTGCCAGCAGAGTTAGCGGGTTCGTTACTGAAGCTTTCTTT	CASRVSGFVTEAFF
13	few	TRBV29-1	TRBJ2-1	NA	TGCAGCGTTGAAACGGAGTTGGGAAATGAGCAGTTCTTC	CSVETELGNEQFF
14	few	TRBV6-2/TRBV6-3	TRBJ2-5	NA	TGTGCCAGCAGTTACTCGATACCGGGCGGGACCCAGTACTTC	CASSYSIPGGTQYF
14	NA	TRBV12-3/TRBV12-4	TRBJ1-5	TRBD1	TGTGCCAGCAGCCTAAGTCTCGACAGGGGGTCCCAGCATTTT	CASSLSLDRGSQHF
19	NA	TRBV10-3	TRBJ2-2	TRBD2	TGTGCCATCAAAGTAGGGGGGACCCCTAGCGGGTCAACCACCGGGGAGCTGTTTTTT	CAIKVGGTPSGSTTGELFF
15	NA	TRBV10-3	TRBJ2-2	NA	TGTGCCATCAAGGTCGAATCGCGAGACACCGGGGAGCTGTTTTTT	CAIKVESRDTGELFF
16	NA	TRBV20-1	TRBJ1-2	TRBD1	TGCAGTGCACCGGGACAGGCTCACCCAGCTAACTATGGCTACACCTTC	CSAPGQAHPANYGYTF
13	NA	TRBV6-5	TRBJ2-7	NA	TGTGCCAGCAGTTACGGGCCTAGCTACGAGCAGTACTTC	CASSYGPSYEQYF
14	NA	TRBV25-1	TRBJ2-1	NA	TGTGCCAGCAGTGAATGGGGTGAAGTCAATGAGCAGTTCTTC	CASSEWGEVNEQFF